The 7 T cell receptor beta chains below were found in one sample sequenced in a study of PD-L1 blockade in urothelial cancer. The protocol was immunoSEQ multiplex PCR, while the TCRdb copy is restricted to in-frame clones and leaves out a portion. The sample records under 95,000 clones, over 80% being singletons. Time point given: pretreatment peripheral blood. Here the sequenced sample was PBMCs, taken around atezolizumab (anti-PD-L1) treatment. Every receptor here comes from a man in his 60s with urothelial cancer.

This chain uses TRBV5-1 with TRBJ1-4; 8 bases are a match to TRBD1. The CDR3 is 14 amino acids. Germline assignment: CDR1 SGHRS and CDR2 YFSETQ. Trimming cost V 4 bases and J 7 bases; bases outside gene matches: 6. Here the CDR3 reads CASSRGQAIEKLFF. The CDR3 DNA sequence: TGCGCCAGCAGCCGGGGACAGGCAATTGAAAAACTGTTTTTT.

The rearrangement joins TRBV5-1 to TRBJ2-7, with TRBD1 matching over 8 bases. This CDR3 comprises 15 residues. Trimming cost V 3 bases and J 5 bases; bases outside gene matches: 10. Germline-derived CDR1 and CDR2 are SGHRS and YFSETQ. DNA of the CDR3: TGCGCCAGCAGCTGGTCGACAGGGGACAATCACGAGCAGTACTTC. It translates to CASSWSTGDNHEQYF.

The CDR3 loop reads CASSWTDTGELFF. DNA of the CDR3: TGTGCCAGCAGCTGGACTGACACCGGGGAGCTGTTTTTT. The chain uses TRBV7-2 and TRBJ2-2; tentative D call: TRBD2 (5 bases). Trimming shortened V by 4 bases and J by 3 bases, and 6 bases separated the two germline ends. Looked up from germline, CDR1 is SGHTA and CDR2 is FQGNSA. This CDR3 contains 13 residues.

The gene calls are TRBV29-1 and TRBJ2-7; no firm D call. Trimming removed 4 bases from V and 0 bases from J, with 10 bases in between. The CDR3 has 13 amino acids. Germline CDR1 and CDR2: SQVTM and ANQGSEA. CDR3 in amino acids: CSVVNTNSYEQYF. The CDR3 coding sequence is TGCAGCGTTGTAAACACCAACTCCTACGAGCAGTACTTC.

This sequence joins TRBV9 and TRBJ2-3; possibly TRBD2 for D (5 bases). This CDR3 contains 16 residues. V lost 0 bases, J lost 4 bases, and 15 bases lay in between. Germline CDR1 is SGDLS and CDR2 is YYNGEE. The CDR3, as DNA: TGTGCCAGCAGCGTAGGATCCCTTGGAGCGGCAGATACGCAGTATTTT. Translated, it gives CASSVGSLGAADTQYF.

The chain couples TRBV9 to TRBJ2-2; 9 bases are shared with TRBD2. The germline gives CDR1 SGDLS, CDR2 YYNGEE. This CDR3 is built from 16 residues. The V gene end was trimmed by 1 base and the J gene end by 5 bases; junction bases not matched to a gene: 6. CDR3 sequence (DNA): TGTGCCAGCAGCGTAACTAGCGGGTCGGGGACCGGGGAGCTGTTTTTT. It is translated as CASSVTSGSGTGELFF.

This clone has a single count. This rearrangement joins TRBV4-1 to TRBJ1-2; D is perhaps TRBD1 (6 bases). The CDR3 loop spans 15 amino acids. V lost 4 bases, J lost 2 bases, and 14 bases lay in between. Germline lookup yields CDR1 MGHRA and CDR2 YSYEKL. The CDR3 sequence is CASSLYRVANYGYTF. CDR3 bases: TGCGCCAGCAGCCTATACAGGGTGGCCAACTATGGCTACACCTTC.